This TCR beta chain originates from a study of T cell responses to AZD1222 COVID-19 vaccine. Assay: immunoSEQ multiplex PCR; the TCRdb copy retains only in-frame clones and omits some. The data hold approximately 150,000 clones, with over 90% observed a single time. This clone appeared a few times. Its specificity is unknown. Study results and limitations: Repertoire sampling happened only post peak T cell response. The study found vaccine-associated CD4 TCRs spanning spike, dominant at 160-218 and 743-854.

Germline CDR1 MNHEY, CDR2 SMNVEV (reference sequence). V was cut by 5 bases and J by 8 bases, with 18 bases left in between. The CDR3 has 14 residues. This chain uses TRBV27 with TRBJ1-2; D possibly corresponds to TRBD1 (6 bases). This receptor was taken from an adult in good health. The sample consisted of peripheral blood, taken on day 0 of AZD1222 vaccination. CDR3 loop: CASSPGWGAGGYTF. The CDR3 DNA follows: TGTGCCAGCAGTCCAGGTTGGGGGGCGGGAGGCTACACCTTC.